This T cell receptor (beta chain) was identified in a study of graft-versus-host responses after intestinal transplantation. Whole-study context: Transplantation in recipients was multivisceral, liver-intestinal, or isolated intestinal. Uniformly, recipients were administered anti-thymocyte globulin induction with subsequent tacrolimus and steroids for around three years.

This clone turned up a few times. Its specificity is not known. Study-level findings and limits: Subjects displaying graft-donor T cell macrochimerism possessed elevated graft-versus-host to host-versus-graft clonal ratios inside allografts.

TCRdb's copy holds only in-frame clones and misses some; the assay was immunoSEQ multiplex PCR. This table has approximately 130,000 clones, more than 80% appearing once. The sample here was unstimulated CD4+ T cells sorted from spleen or lymph node cells, taken before intestinal transplant. The TCR sequence derives from a human donor who received an intestinal transplant.

This chain's CDR3 is CASTLGQGGNSPLHF. In DNA form, the CDR3 reads TGTGCCAGCACCCTAGGTCAAGGAGGTAATTCACCCCTCCACTTT. The V and J genes are TRBV7-9 and TRBJ1-6; D remains ambiguous. The CDR3 contains 15 residues. Germline CDR1 reads SEHNR; CDR2 reads FQNEAQ (reference sequence). V was cut by 7 bases and J by 6 bases, with 16 bases left in between.